This entry lists 31 T cell receptor beta chains sequenced from one sample in a study of T cells in Graves' hyperthyroidism and ophthalmopathy. TCR beta CDR3 regions were amplified from RNA transcripts. The study used the HTBI primer set for a first-round RT-PCR of the TCR CDR3. TCRdb redid the calling of the multiplex PCR reads with MiXCR, one entry per CDR3 protein. The table has about 420,000 distinct CDR3 sequences, less than 20% seen once; the top ten hold roughly 15%. The sequenced sample was blood. These receptors originate from a woman aged 18-30 years with Graves' hyperthyroidism.

This clonotype was recorded at least ten times. The J gene is TRBJ2-1, the V gene TRBV5-6; TRBD2 matches at 7 bases. The V segment lost 4 bases and the J segment 7 bases; nucleotides outside the gene matches: 5. Looked up from germline, CDR1 is SGHDT and CDR2 is YYEEEE. This CDR3 is 13 amino acids long. CDR3 nucleotides: TGTGCCAGCAGCGGCGGGGGAGGTAATGAGCAGTTCTTC. Its translation is CASSGGGGNEQFF.

The J gene is TRBJ2-7, the V gene TRBV9; weak D call: TRBD2 (6 bases). The CDR3 is 13 amino acids. Trimming stripped 4 bases from V and 3 bases from J, with 11 bases between. Looked up from germline, CDR1 is SGDLS and CDR2 is YYNGEE. The CDR3 loop reads CASSTGSRYEQYF. DNA for the CDR3: TGTGCCAGCAGCACCGGGAGCCGCTACGAGCAGTACTTC.

This clonotype was observed a handful of times. V gene TRBV10-1 combines with J gene TRBJ2-1, with D perhaps TRBD2 (6 bases). Trimming took off 8 bases at V and 7 bases at J, with 15 bases between the two ends. This CDR3 comprises 13 residues. CDR1 and CDR2 (germline): WNHNN, SYGVQD (reference sequence). CDR3 residues: CASAREDLNEQFF. CDR3 coding DNA: TGCGCCAGCGCCAGGGAGGATTTAAATGAGCAGTTCTTC.

This clonotype showed up many times. The CDR3 region has the DNA TGTGCCAGCTCACCGGCAGGGGGGAGCACAGATACGCAGTATTTT. Translation: CASSPAGGSTDTQYF. The rearrangement links TRBV18 to TRBJ2-3, with D possibly being TRBD1 (7 bases). The CDR3 totals 15 residues. Germline CDR1 is KGHSH and CDR2 is LQKENI. The V gene lost 3 bases and the J gene lost 0 bases, with 10 bases spanning the gap.

This clonotype has ten or more counts. An end of the junction does not agree with germline; a read error may underlie this. The chain has TRBV27 and TRBJ1-3; unclear D gene. CDR1 MNHEY and CDR2 SMNVEV come from the germline V gene (reference sequence). The CDR3 is 15 amino acids. The CDR3: CASSPGSTSGNTLYF. The CDR3 DNA follows: TGTGCCAGCAGCCCGGGCAGCACTTCTGGAAACACCTTATATTTT.

For the CDR3, the DNA is TGTGCCAGCAGGTCTTTTCAGGGGGCGCGCGATGGCTACACCTTC. It translates to CASRSFQGARDGYTF. The chain has TRBV5-5 and TRBJ1-2; 8 bases are shared with TRBD1. With V trimmed by 5 bases and J by 6 bases, 12 bases remained unmatched. This CDR3 spans 15 amino acids. The V gene's germline CDR1 is SGHKS and CDR2 YYEKEE (reference sequence).

The rearrangement joins TRBV14 to TRBJ2-1, with 14 positions matching TRBD2. Per germline, CDR1 SGHDN and CDR2 FVKESK. This CDR3 spans 14 amino acids. The ends lost 4 bases at V and 12 bases at J; junction bases unmatched: 5. CDR3 in DNA: TGTGCCAGCAGCCTTGGGACTAGCGGGAGCAGGCAGTTCTTC. Its translation is CASSLGTSGSRQFF.

This clonotype was seen at least ten times. The chain carries TRBV7-2 and TRBJ1-5; no firm D call. Trimming cost V 6 bases and J 0 bases, with 12 bases left between them. The CDR3 runs 15 residues. The germline V gene has CDR1 SGHTA and CDR2 FQGNSA. This chain's CDR3 is CASSWNSDSNQPQHF. The DNA of the CDR3 is TGTGCCAGCAGTTGGAACAGCGATAGCAATCAGCCCCAGCATTTT.

In this sample, this clonotype turned up many times. The genes are TRBV2 and TRBJ2-6; 7 nucleotides agree with TRBD2. This CDR3 spans 15 amino acids. Per the germline V gene, CDR1 is SNHLY and CDR2 is FYNNEI. With V trimmed by 8 bases and J by 4 bases, 8 bases remained unmatched. The CDR3, as DNA: TGTGCCAGCGGGGAGGGGATCGCCGGGGCCAACGTCCTGACTTTC. Amino acids: CASGEGIAGANVLTF.

This clonotype is a singleton in its sample. The V and J genes are TRBV7-2 and TRBJ2-7; TRBD1 aligns across 7 bases. Germline-derived CDR1 and CDR2 are SGHTA and FQGNSA. V gave up 1 base and J gave up 1 base; unmatched junction bases: 4. The CDR3 is made up of 15 amino acids. The CDR3 DNA reads TGTGCCAGCAGCTTAGGCCGGGACAGATCCTACGAGCAGTACTTC. It specifies CASSLGRDRSYEQYF.

The V call is TRBV7-9, the J call TRBJ2-3; D gene unclear. The CDR3 is made up of 14 amino acids. Trimming took off 5 bases at V and 4 bases at J, with 13 bases between the two ends. The germline gives CDR1 SEHNR, CDR2 FQNEAQ (reference sequence). CDR3 in DNA: TGTGCCAGCAGCCTCGGACCCCTGGCAGATACGCAGTATTTT. Its protein product is CASSLGPLADTQYF.

There are a few counts of this clonotype. The V and J genes are TRBV19 and TRBJ1-5, with a tentative D call TRBD1 (5 bases). The CDR3 is 17 residues long. The V end lost 2 bases, the J end lost 0 bases, and 14 bases lay between the germline ends. Germline CDR1 LNHDA, CDR2 SQIVND (reference sequence). CDR3 residues: CASSIWQGLYSNQPQHF. The CDR3 DNA is TGTGCCAGTAGTATATGGCAGGGACTATATAGCAATCAGCCCCAGCATTTT.

There are many counts of this clonotype. The rearrangement links TRBV28 to TRBJ2-7, with TRBD1 as a possible D gene (6 bases). Trimming shortened V by 5 bases and J by 1 base, and 15 bases separated the two germline ends. This CDR3 has 15 residues. CDR1 MDHEN and CDR2 SYDVKM come from the germline V gene. The CDR3 here is CASSPRQVKSYEQYF. The CDR3 nucleotides read TGTGCCAGCAGTCCCCGACAGGTCAAGTCCTACGAGCAGTACTTC.

The J gene is TRBJ1-4, the V gene TRBV25-1; D is unclear. V lost 0 bases to trimming and J lost 8 bases, with 10 bases between them. The CDR3 has 14 residues. Germline loops: CDR1 MGHDK, CDR2 SYGVNS. CDR3 in amino acids: CASSEYGTKEKLFF. The CDR3 DNA is TGTGCCAGCAGTGAATACGGAACAAAGGAAAAACTGTTTTTT.

This clonotype turned up a few times. The V gene is TRBV20-1, the J gene TRBJ1-3, with D unresolved. Germline V gene lookup returns CDR1 DFQATT and CDR2 SNEGSKA (reference sequence). This CDR3 contains 13 residues. The V and J ends lost 4 bases and 0 bases respectively, with 7 bases between them. The CDR3: CSATPVSGNTIYF. Here the CDR3 DNA reads TGCAGTGCTACGCCTGTCTCTGGAAACACCATATATTTT.

This clonotype was picked up a small number of times. V and J are TRBV20-1 and TRBJ2-7, with 13 bases aligning to TRBD2. Germline CDR1 is DFQATT and CDR2 is SNEGSKA (reference sequence). V was clipped by 3 bases and J by 3 bases; unmatched bases: 5. CDR3 length equals 15 residues. The CDR3 reads CSASGLAGVVYEQYF. CDR3 in DNA: TGCAGTGCTAGCGGACTAGCGGGAGTTGTCTACGAGCAGTACTTC.

This clonotype was recorded many times. The J gene is TRBJ2-7, the V gene TRBV7-2; D is ambiguous. The V end lost 1 base, the J end lost 3 bases, and 16 bases lay between the germline ends. The CDR3 length is 16 residues. Germline loops: CDR1 SGHTA, CDR2 FQGNSA. CDR3 in DNA: TGTGCCAGCAGCTTAGTTCGGCGGTTTTTCATCTACGAGCAGTACTTC. It codes for CASSLVRRFFIYEQYF.

The CDR3 spells CASRDRGWRTDTQYF. CDR3 in DNA: TGTGCCAGCAGGGATAGAGGATGGCGCACAGATACGCAGTATTTT. The rearrangement uses TRBV27 and TRBJ2-3, with unresolved D. Germline V gene lookup returns CDR1 MNHEY and CDR2 SMNVEV (reference sequence). The germline V and J ends were trimmed by 6 bases and 1 base, with 14 bases remaining between them. The CDR3 contains 15 residues.

There are many counts of this clonotype. J is TRBJ1-2 and V is TRBV12-3 or TRBV12-4; D gene unclear. The V end lost 5 bases, the J end lost 10 bases, and 14 bases lay between the germline ends. The CDR3 is made up of 12 amino acids. DNA of the CDR3: TGTGCCAGCAGTACGTGGACCGACGACTACACCTTC. Protein product: CASSTWTDDYTF.

There are many counts of this clonotype. V is TRBV7-9 and J is TRBJ2-2; TRBD2 is a possible D gene (6 bases). Germline V gene data show CDR1 as SEHNR and CDR2 as FQNEAQ (reference sequence). This CDR3 comprises 15 residues. With 5 bases removed from V and 0 bases from J, the gap between germline ends came to 10 bases. CDR3 amino acids: CASSTSLANTGELFF. The CDR3 DNA is TGTGCCAGCAGCACTAGCCTGGCGAACACCGGGGAGCTGTTTTTT. The full variable domain, completed using reference TRBV7-9 and TRBJ2-2, is DTGVSQNPRHKITKRGQNVTFRCDPISEHNRLYWYRQTLGQGPEFLTYFQNEAQLEKSRLLSDRFSAERPKGSFSTLEIQRTEQGDSAMYLCASSTSLANTGELFFGEGSRLTVL.

This clonotype came up many times. The CDR3, as DNA: TGCGCCAGCAGCTCTTCCGCAGGGAACACTGAAGCTTTCTTT. This sequence encodes CASSSSAGNTEAFF. The chain carries TRBV5-1 and TRBJ1-1; D unclear. V lost 3 bases and J 1 base, leaving 10 bases between the germline ends. Germline CDR1 SGHRS, CDR2 YFSETQ. The CDR3 consists of 14 residues.

A word on this clonotype: This may be a read error, as it is one base from a much larger clone. The rearrangement links TRBV5-6 to TRBJ2-7; D call uncertain. Trimming removed 1 base from V and 3 bases from J, with 8 bases in between. The germline V gene encodes CDR1 SGHDT and CDR2 YYEEEE. This CDR3 is 13 amino acids long. The CDR3, as DNA: TGTGCCAGCAGCTTGACACACCTCTACGAGCAGTACTTC. It yields the protein CASSLTHLYEQYF.

This clonotype was seen a few times. The chain couples TRBV9 to TRBJ1-4, with TRBD1 matching over 9 bases. After removal of 3 bases from V and 6 bases from J, the junction contained 3 bases not matched to a gene. The germline V gene has CDR1 SGDLS and CDR2 YYNGEE. The CDR3 totals 14 residues. This CDR3 is CASSAGQGYEKLFF. The CDR3 coding sequence is TGTGCCAGCAGCGCGGGACAGGGATATGAAAAACTGTTTTTT.

This clonotype was detected many times. V usage is TRBV7-2 and J usage is TRBJ1-1; 7 bases agree with TRBD1. The CDR3 totals 13 residues. Germline-derived CDR1 and CDR2 are SGHTA and FQGNSA. Trimming at V came to 6 bases and at J to 7 bases, leaving 8 bases not matched to a gene. CDR3 in DNA: TGTGCCAGCAGGAACAGGGGTTTCGGTGAAGCTTTCTTT. It is translated as CASRNRGFGEAFF.

This clonotype has ten or more counts. The J gene is TRBJ2-7, the V gene TRBV4-3, with D possibly being TRBD1 (6 bases). The CDR3 is 17 residues long. V was trimmed by 0 bases and J by 3 bases, leaving 18 bases between them. Germline-derived CDR1 and CDR2 are LGHNA and YSLEER. CDR3 in DNA: TGCGCCAGCAGCCAAGAGTTTGGGACGGAAGGGGGCTACGAGCAGTACTTC. This translates into CASSQEFGTEGGYEQYF.

This clonotype was recorded many times. The chain carries TRBV5-1 and TRBJ1-2; a weak D match, TRBD1 (6 bases). The CDR3 length is 13 residues. Deletions cut 4 bases from V and 4 bases from J, with 11 bases between. CDR1 SGHRS and CDR2 YFSETQ come from the germline V gene. CDR3 amino acids: CASSLTGPYGYTF. The CDR3, as DNA: TGCGCCAGCAGCCTGACAGGACCCTATGGCTACACCTTC.

This clonotype has at least ten counts. The chain carries TRBV5-6 and TRBJ2-1; 13 nucleotides line up with TRBD2. J lost 4 bases, V lost 5 bases, and 9 bases had no gene match. The CDR3 totals 17 residues. Germline lookup yields CDR1 SGHDT and CDR2 YYEEEE. In DNA, the CDR3 is TGTGCCAGCAGTCTGCCGACTAGCGGGAGGCATTACAATGAGCAGTTCTTC. This translates into CASSLPTSGRHYNEQFF. Based on the CDR3 plus reference TRBV5-6 and TRBJ2-1, the full variable domain is DAGVTQSPTHLIKTRGQQVTLRCSPKSGHDTVSWYQQALGQGPQFIFQYYEEEERQRGNFPDRFSGHQFPNYSSELNVNALLLGDSALYLCASSLPTSGRHYNEQFFGPGTRLTVL.

The chain employs TRBV9 and TRBJ1-1, with D possibly TRBD1 on 5 matching bases. Germline V gene data show CDR1 as SGDLS and CDR2 as YYNGEE. V was clipped by 3 bases and J by 5 bases, with 14 bases between them. The CDR3 contains 14 residues. CDR3 nucleotides: TGTGCCAGCAGCGCCAGGGCCGAGGGGACTGAAGCTTTCTTT. It specifies CASSARAEGTEAFF. The full variable domain, with the rest looked up from reference TRBV9 and TRBJ1-1, is DSGVTQTPKHLITATGQRVTLRCSPRSGDLSVYWYQQSLDQGLQFLIQYYNGEERAKGNILERFSAQQFPDLHSELNLSSLELGDSALYFCASSARAEGTEAFFGQGTRLTVV.

This clonotype appeared many times. The chain uses TRBV20-1 and TRBJ2-7, with D perhaps assigned TRBD1 or TRBD2 (7 bases each). CDR1 and CDR2 from the germline V gene are DFQATT and SNEGSKA (reference sequence). The V end was cut by 0 bases, the J end by 4 bases, with 16 bases between. The CDR3 length is 15 residues. The CDR3 here is CSARDPRGGQYEQYF. In DNA, the CDR3 is TGCAGTGCTAGAGATCCGAGGGGGGGACAGTACGAGCAGTACTTC.

This clonotype was seen many times. This rearrangement joins TRBV20-1 to TRBJ2-5; the match to TRBD2 covers 9 bases. The CDR3 is 15 amino acids. V dropped 3 bases and J dropped 4; count of bases not matched to a gene: 9. Germline lookup yields CDR1 DFQATT and CDR2 SNEGSKA (reference sequence). The CDR3 loop is CSASLDSGSGETQYF. In DNA, the CDR3 is TGCAGTGCTAGTCTTGATAGCGGGAGCGGAGAGACCCAGTACTTC.

V is TRBV20-1 and J is TRBJ1-2; D perhaps matches TRBD1 (5 bases). Germline values: CDR1 DFQATT, CDR2 SNEGSKA (reference sequence). The V and J ends lost 7 bases and 2 bases respectively, with 20 bases between them. The CDR3 spans 15 residues. The DNA of the CDR3 is TGCAGTGTAGTTGTCCGGGACCCACGGAACTATGGCTACACCTTC. Translated, it gives CSVVVRDPRNYGYTF.